Listed below are T cell receptor beta chains from one sample, sequenced in a study of preoperative IRX-2 immunotherapy in early breast cancer. Assay: immunoSEQ multiplex PCR; the TCRdb copy retains only in-frame clones and omits some. The table records over 30,000 clones, nearly 90% of them present only once. Sequencing was performed on tumor tissue, taken after IRX-2 immunotherapy. Every receptor here comes from a human donor with breast cancer. CDR3s include the opening cysteine and the closing phenylalanine or tryptophan. The D gene is left open where the match is weak. Size tells how often a clone was seen (once, few, many) or the class of an expanded clone, and some rows leave it out.

j_call | d_call | v_call | clone_size | cdr3_nt | cdr3_aa
TRBJ2-1 | TRBD2 | TRBV7-6 | - | TGTGCCAGCAGCCTTAAGGGACTAGCGGGACCGAGCTCCTACAATGAGCAGTTCTTC | CASSLKGLAGPSSYNEQFF
TRBJ1-1 | - | TRBV6-8 | - | TGTGCCAGCAGTTACTCGCCCGGCACTGAAGCTTTCTTT | CASSYSPGTEAFF
TRBJ2-3 | TRBD2 | TRBV11-3 | - | TGTGCCAGCAGCTGGGGGCCCCCGACTAGCGGAAGCACAGATACGCAGTATTTT | CASSWGPPTSGSTDTQYF
TRBJ1-4 | TRBD1 | TRBV11-3 | few | TGTGCCAGCAGCCAAGGGCAGGGGGGCGGTAATGAAAAACTGTTTTTT | CASSQGQGGGNEKLFF
TRBJ2-1 | - | TRBV27 | once | TGTGCCAGCAGCCCCGAGACTAGGTCGTTTGAGCAGTTCTTC | CASSPETRSFEQFF
TRBJ2-5 | TRBD1 | TRBV11-3 | - | TGTGCCAGCAGCTTGCAACAGGGGGCGCGAGGGACCCAGTACTTC | CASSLQQGARGTQYF
TRBJ1-6 | TRBD1 | TRBV5-1 | - | TGCGCCAGCAGCTTGGGTGGGACAGGCCCATTGGCTTATAATTCACCCCTCCACTTT | CASSLGGTGPLAYNSPLHF
TRBJ1-6 | - | TRBV14 | - | TGTGCCAGCAGGTTTGGGGTGGGATCACCCCTCCACTTT | CASRFGVGSPLHF
TRBJ1-4 | - | TRBV6-8 | few | TGTGCCAGCAGTCGGACCATTAATGAAAAACTGTTTTTT | CASSRTINEKLFF
TRBJ2-5 | TRBD1 | TRBV29-1 | - | TGCAGCATAAACTCCGGGACAGGGGGCTTGACCCAGTACTTC | CSINSGTGGLTQYF
TRBJ1-6 | TRBD1 | TRBV6-8 | - | TGTGCCAGCAGATTGACAGGGCGGGGTTCACCCCTCCACTTT | CASRLTGRGSPLHF
TRBJ1-5 | TRBD1 | TRBV30 | once | TGTGCCTGGGGGACAGGGTTAAGTCAGCCCCAGCATTTT | CAWGTGLSQPQHF
TRBJ1-1 | - | TRBV6-8 | few | TGTGCCAGCAAGTCCAGGGGTACTGAAGCTTTCTTT | CASKSRGTEAFF
TRBJ1-4 | - | TRBV5-1 | few | TGCGCCAGCAGCTTGGCCTCAACTAATGAAAAACTGTTTTTT | CASSLASTNEKLFF
TRBJ1-1 | - | TRBV6-8 | - | TGTGCCAGCAGGGAGGACCGGAATTATATGAACACTGAAGCTTTCTTT | CASREDRNYMNTEAFF
TRBJ2-3 | - | TRBV11-3 | - | TGTGCCAGCAGCCGGTGGGCCGACGACCGAGATACGCAGTATTTT | CASSRWADDRDTQYF
TRBJ1-3 | - | TRBV6-8 | once | TGTGCCAGCACCCCGGACGGAAGCTCTGGAAACACCATATATTTT | CASTPDGSSGNTIYF
TRBJ2-5 | - | TRBV29-1 | once | TGCAGCGTGGGACAAGGAGGGGAGACCCAGTACTTC | CSVGQGGETQYF
TRBJ2-7 | - | TRBV6-8 | - | TGTGCCAGCAGTTCCTATTTGGACAGATCCTACGAGCAGTACTTC | CASSSYLDRSYEQYF
TRBJ2-2 | TRBD2 | TRBV6-8 | - | TGTGCCAGCAAGTATCGAGTGGGACTAGCGGGATCGAACACCGGGGAGCTGTTTTTT | CASKYRVGLAGSNTGELFF
TRBJ1-4 | TRBD1 | TRBV6-8 | - | TGTGCCAGCAGCCACACCGGGACAGGGCAGGAAAAACTGTTTTTT | CASSHTGTGQEKLFF
TRBJ2-7 | TRBD2 | TRBV6-8 | - | TGTGCCAGCAGGCCTAGCGGGAGGATCCACGAGCAGTACTTC | CASRPSGRIHEQYF
TRBJ2-5 | - | TRBV7-1 | once | TGTGCCAGCAGCTTAGCTGGGAGGGAGACCCAGTACTTC | CASSLAGRETQYF